This TCR beta chain emerged from a study of monozygotic twins with inflammatory bowel disease. After skipping T cell sorting, the authors isolated total RNA from whole blood. From the 5' RACE reads, TCRdb lists one entry per CDR3 protein and no DNA. This sample's table has a few hundred thousand distinct CDR3 sequences. Per the germline V gene, CDR1 is MNHEY and CDR2 is SMNVEV (reference sequence). The CDR3 extends over 17 amino acids. The sequenced sample was blood. This TCR derives from a human donor with ulcerative colitis or Crohn's disease, or a healthy co-twin of an affected twin (not recorded which). This chain links TRBV27 with TRBJ2-7; TCRdb outputs TRBD2, but without DNA this stays unchecked. The CDR3 loop reads CASSPYPGLRSSYEQYF.